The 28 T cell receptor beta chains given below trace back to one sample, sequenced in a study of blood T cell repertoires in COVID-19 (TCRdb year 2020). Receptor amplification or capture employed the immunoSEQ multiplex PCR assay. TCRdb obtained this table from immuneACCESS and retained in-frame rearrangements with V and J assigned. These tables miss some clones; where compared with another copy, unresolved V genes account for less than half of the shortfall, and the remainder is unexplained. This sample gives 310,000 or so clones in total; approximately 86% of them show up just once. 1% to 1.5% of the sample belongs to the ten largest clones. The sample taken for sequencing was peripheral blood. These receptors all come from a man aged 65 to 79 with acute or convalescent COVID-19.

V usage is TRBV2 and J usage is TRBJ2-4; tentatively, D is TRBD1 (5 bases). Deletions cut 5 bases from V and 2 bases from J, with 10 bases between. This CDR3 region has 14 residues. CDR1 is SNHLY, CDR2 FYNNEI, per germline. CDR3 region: CASSLQGPKNIQYF. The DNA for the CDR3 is TGTGCCAGCAGTCTCCAGGGCCCCAAAAACATTCAGTACTTC.

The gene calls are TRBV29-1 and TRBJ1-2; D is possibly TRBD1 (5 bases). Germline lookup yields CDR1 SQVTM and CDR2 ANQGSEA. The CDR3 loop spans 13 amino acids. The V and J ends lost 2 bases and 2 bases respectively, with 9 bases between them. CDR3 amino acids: CSVEIQGNYGYTF. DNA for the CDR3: TGCAGCGTTGAAATCCAGGGAAACTATGGCTACACCTTC. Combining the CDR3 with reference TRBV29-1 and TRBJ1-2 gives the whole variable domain SAVISQKPSRDICQRGTSLTIQCQVDSQVTMMFWYRQQPGQSLTLIATANQGSEATYESGFVIDKFPISRPNLTFSTLTVSNMSPEDSSIYLCSVEIQGNYGYTFGSGTRLTVV.

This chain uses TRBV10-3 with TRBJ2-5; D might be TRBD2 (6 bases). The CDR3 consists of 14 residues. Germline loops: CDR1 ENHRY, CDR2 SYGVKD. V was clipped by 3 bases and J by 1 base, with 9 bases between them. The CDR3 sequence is CAISESGSQETQYF. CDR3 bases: TGTGCCATCAGTGAATCCGGGAGCCAAGAGACCCAGTACTTC.

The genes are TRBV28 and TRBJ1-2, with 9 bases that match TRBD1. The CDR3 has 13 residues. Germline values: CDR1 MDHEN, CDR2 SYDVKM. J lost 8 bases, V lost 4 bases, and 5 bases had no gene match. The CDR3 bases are TGTGCCAGCAGTTACCGGGACAGGGACGGCTACACCTTC. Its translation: CASSYRDRDGYTF.

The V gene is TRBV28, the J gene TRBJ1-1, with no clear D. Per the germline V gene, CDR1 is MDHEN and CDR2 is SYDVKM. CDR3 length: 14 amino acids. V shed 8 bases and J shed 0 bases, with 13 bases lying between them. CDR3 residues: CASYPGTVNTEAFF. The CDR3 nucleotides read TGTGCCAGCTACCCAGGAACAGTGAACACTGAAGCTTTCTTT.

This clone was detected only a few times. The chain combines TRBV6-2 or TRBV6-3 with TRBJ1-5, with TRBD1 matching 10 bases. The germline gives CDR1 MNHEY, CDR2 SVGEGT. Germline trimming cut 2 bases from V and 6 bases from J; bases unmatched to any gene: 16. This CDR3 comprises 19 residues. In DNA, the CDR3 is TGTGCCAGCAGTTACCCTACAGGACAGGGGGAAGGGTTCCCTCAGCCCCAGCATTTT. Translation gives CASSYPTGQGEGFPQPQHF.

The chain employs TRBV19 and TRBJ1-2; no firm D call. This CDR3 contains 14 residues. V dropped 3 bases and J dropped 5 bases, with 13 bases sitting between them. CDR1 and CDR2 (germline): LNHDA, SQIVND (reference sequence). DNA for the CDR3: TGTGCCAGTAGTATGGAGGGAAGGATGTATGGCTACACCTTC. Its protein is CASSMEGRMYGYTF.

CDR3 sequence reads: CASSVAAGGPGAGELFF. The CDR3 DNA reads as TGTGCCAGCAGCGTAGCAGCGGGAGGGCCGGGCGCCGGGGAGCTGTTTTTT. The chain uses TRBV9 and TRBJ2-2; TRBD2 matches 10 bases. This CDR3 contains 17 residues. CDR1 is SGDLS, CDR2 YYNGEE, per germline. V trimming: 0 bases; J trimming: 6 bases; junction bases outside the gene matches: 8. The full variable domain, with the rest looked up from reference TRBV9 and TRBJ2-2, is DSGVTQTPKHLITATGQRVTLRCSPRSGDLSVYWYQQSLDQGLQFLIQYYNGEERAKGNILERFSAQQFPDLHSELNLSSLELGDSALYFCASSVAAGGPGAGELFFGEGSRLTVL.

CDR3: CASSPQGSATGELFF. CDR3 nucleotide sequence: TGTGCCAGCAGCCCACAGGGGTCCGCCACCGGGGAGCTGTTTTTT. The chain uses TRBV7-9 and TRBJ2-2, with 7 bases matching TRBD1. Trimming at V came to 5 bases and at J to 4 bases, leaving 7 bases not matched to a gene. The V gene's germline CDR1 is SEHNR and CDR2 FQNEAQ (reference sequence). The CDR3 is 15 residues long. Combining the CDR3 with reference TRBV7-9 and TRBJ2-2 gives the whole variable domain DTGVSQNPRHKITKRGQNVTFRCDPISEHNRLYWYRQTLGQGPEFLTYFQNEAQLEKSRLLSDRFSAERPKGSFSTLEIQRTEQGDSAMYLCASSPQGSATGELFFGEGSRLTVL.

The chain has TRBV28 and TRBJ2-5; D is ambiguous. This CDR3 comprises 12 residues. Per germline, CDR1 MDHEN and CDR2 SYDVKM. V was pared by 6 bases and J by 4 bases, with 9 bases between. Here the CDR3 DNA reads TGTGCCAGCAGGAGTTACGGAGAGACCCAGTACTTC. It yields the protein CASRSYGETQYF.

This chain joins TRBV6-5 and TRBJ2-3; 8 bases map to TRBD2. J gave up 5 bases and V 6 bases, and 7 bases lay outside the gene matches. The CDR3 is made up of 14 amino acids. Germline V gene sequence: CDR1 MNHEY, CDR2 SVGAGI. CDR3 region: CASRLLAVGDTQYF. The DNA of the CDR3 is TGTGCCAGCAGATTACTAGCGGTCGGAGATACGCAGTATTTT.

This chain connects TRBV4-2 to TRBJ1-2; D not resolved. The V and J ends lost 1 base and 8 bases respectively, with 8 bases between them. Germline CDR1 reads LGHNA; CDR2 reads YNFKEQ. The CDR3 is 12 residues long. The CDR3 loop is CASSQVQEGYTF. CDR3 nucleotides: TGTGCCAGCAGCCAAGTTCAGGAAGGCTACACCTTC.

This chain's CDR3 is CSVGGSGRGNIQYF. CDR3 in DNA: TGCAGCGTTGGAGGCTCAGGGCGGGGAAACATTCAGTACTTC. The rearrangement joins TRBV29-1 to TRBJ2-4, with D perhaps matching TRBD2 (6 bases). V was shortened by 4 bases and J by 6 bases, with 16 bases between the two germline ends. The CDR3 has 14 residues. In germline, CDR1 is SQVTM, CDR2 ANQGSEA. The full variable domain, in which reference TRBV29-1 and TRBJ2-4 provide the parts outside the CDR3, is SAVISQKPSRDICQRGTSLTIQCQVDSQVTMMFWYRQQPGQSLTLIATANQGSEATYESGFVIDKFPISRPNLTFSTLTVSNMSPEDSSIYLCSVGGSGRGNIQYFGAGTRLSVL.

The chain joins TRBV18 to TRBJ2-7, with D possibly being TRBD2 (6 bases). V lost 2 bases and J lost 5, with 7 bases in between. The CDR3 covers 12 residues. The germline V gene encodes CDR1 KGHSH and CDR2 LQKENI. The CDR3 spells CASSPSGDEQYF. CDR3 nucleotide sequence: TGTGCCAGCTCACCATCGGGGGACGAGCAGTACTTC.

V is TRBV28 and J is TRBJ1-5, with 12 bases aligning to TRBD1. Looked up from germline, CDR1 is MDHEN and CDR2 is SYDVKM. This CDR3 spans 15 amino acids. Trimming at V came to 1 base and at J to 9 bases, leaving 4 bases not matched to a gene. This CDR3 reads CASSLSGQGASPQHF. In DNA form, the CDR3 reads TGTGCCAGCAGTTTATCGGGACAGGGGGCATCGCCCCAGCATTTT.

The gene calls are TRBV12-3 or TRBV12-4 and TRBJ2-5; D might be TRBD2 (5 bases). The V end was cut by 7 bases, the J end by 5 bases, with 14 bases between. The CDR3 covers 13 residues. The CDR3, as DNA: TGTGCCAGCACGGCGAGGAGGCGGGAGACCCAGTACTTC. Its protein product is CASTARRRETQYF.

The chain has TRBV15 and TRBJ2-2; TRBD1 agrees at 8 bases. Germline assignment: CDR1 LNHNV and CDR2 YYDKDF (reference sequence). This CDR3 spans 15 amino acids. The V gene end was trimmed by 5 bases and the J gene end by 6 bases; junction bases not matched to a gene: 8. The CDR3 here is CATSPRQGTAGELFF. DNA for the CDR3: TGTGCCACCAGCCCACGACAGGGGACGGCCGGGGAGCTGTTTTTT.

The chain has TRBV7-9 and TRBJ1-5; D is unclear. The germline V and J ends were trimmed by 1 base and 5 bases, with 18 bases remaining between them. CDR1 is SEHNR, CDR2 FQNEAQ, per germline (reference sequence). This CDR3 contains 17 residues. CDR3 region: CASSLGSGREGDQPQHF. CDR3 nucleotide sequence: TGTGCCAGCAGCTTAGGATCAGGCCGGGAGGGCGATCAGCCCCAGCATTTT.

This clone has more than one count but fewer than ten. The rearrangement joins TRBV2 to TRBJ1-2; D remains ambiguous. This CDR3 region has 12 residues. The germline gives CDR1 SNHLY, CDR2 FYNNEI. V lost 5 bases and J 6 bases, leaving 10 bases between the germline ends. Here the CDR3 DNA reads TGTGCCAGCAGTCTGTCGGGGAATGGCTACACCTTC. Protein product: CASSLSGNGYTF.

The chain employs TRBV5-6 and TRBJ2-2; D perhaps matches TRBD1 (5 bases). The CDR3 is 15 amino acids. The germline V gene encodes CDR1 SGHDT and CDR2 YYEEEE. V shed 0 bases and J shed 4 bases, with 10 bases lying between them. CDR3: CASSLDPGITGELFF. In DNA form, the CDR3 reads TGTGCCAGCAGCTTGGACCCAGGGATCACCGGGGAGCTGTTTTTT.

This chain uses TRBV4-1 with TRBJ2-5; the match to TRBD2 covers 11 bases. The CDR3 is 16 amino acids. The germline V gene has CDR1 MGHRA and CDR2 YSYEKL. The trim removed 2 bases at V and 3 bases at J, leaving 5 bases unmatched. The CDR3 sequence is CASSQNLLAGEETQYF. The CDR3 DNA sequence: TGCGCCAGCAGCCAAAACCTACTAGCGGGGGAAGAGACCCAGTACTTC.

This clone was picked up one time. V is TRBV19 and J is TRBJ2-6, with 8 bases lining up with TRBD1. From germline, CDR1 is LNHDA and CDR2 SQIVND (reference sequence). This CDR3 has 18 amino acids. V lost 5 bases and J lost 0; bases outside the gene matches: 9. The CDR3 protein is CASSPRTGKNSGANVLTF. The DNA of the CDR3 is TGTGCCAGTAGTCCGCGGACAGGGAAAAACTCTGGGGCCAACGTCCTGACTTTC.

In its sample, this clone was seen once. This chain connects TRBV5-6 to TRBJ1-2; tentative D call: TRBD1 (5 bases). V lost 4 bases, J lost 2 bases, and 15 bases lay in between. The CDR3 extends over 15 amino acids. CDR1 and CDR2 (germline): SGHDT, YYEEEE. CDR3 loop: CASSPPGAGNYGYTF. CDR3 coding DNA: TGTGCCAGCAGCCCCCCCGGGGCGGGGAACTATGGCTACACCTTC. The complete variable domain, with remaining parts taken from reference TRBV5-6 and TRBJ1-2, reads DAGVTQSPTHLIKTRGQQVTLRCSPKSGHDTVSWYQQALGQGPQFIFQYYEEEERQRGNFPDRFSGHQFPNYSSELNVNALLLGDSALYLCASSPPGAGNYGYTFGSGTRLTVV.

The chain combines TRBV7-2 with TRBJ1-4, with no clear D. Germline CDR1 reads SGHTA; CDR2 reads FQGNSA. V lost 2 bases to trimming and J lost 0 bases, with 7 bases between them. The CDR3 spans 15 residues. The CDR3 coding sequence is TGTGCCAGCAGCTTAATGGCTGCAACTAATGAAAAACTGTTTTTT. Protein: CASSLMAATNEKLFF.

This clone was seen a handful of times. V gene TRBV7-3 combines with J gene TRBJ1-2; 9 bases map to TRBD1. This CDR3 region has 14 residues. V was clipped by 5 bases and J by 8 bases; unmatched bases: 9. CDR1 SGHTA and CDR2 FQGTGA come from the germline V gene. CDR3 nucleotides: TGTGCCAGCAGCCCATCACAGGGGGCGCCCGGCTACACCTTC. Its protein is CASSPSQGAPGYTF.

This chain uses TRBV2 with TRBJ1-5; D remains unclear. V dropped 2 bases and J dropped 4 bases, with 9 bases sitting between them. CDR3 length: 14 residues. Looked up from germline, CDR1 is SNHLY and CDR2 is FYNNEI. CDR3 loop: CASSEYGRNQPQHF. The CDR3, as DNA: TGTGCCAGCAGTGAATATGGGAGAAATCAGCCCCAGCATTTT.

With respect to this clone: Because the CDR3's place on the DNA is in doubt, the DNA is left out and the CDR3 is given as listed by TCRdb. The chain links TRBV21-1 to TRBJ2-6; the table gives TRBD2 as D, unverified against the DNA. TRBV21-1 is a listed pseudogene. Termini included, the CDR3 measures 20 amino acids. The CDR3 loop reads CASSKGGFGRGASGANVLTF.

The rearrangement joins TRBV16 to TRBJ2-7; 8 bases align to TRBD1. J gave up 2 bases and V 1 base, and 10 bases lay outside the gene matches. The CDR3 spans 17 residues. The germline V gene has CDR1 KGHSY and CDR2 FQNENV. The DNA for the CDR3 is TGTGCCAGCAGCCAATTTGTTCTAGGACAGGGAGCCTACGAGCAGTACTTC. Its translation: CASSQFVLGQGAYEQYF.